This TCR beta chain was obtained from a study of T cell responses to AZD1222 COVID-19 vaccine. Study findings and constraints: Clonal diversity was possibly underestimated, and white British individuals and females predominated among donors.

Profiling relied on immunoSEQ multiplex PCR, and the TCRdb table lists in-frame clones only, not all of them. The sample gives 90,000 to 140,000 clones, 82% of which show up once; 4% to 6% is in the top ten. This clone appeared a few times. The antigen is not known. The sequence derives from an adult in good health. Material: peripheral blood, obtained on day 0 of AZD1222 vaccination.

For the CDR3, the DNA is TGTGCCAGCACCATATACGACAGGGATCATTCACCCCTCCACTTT. Its translation is CASTIYDRDHSPLHF. V is TRBV5-4 and J is TRBJ1-6, with TRBD1 identical over 7 bases. In germline, CDR1 is SGHNT, CDR2 YYREEE (reference sequence). V gave up 6 bases and J gave up 8 bases; unmatched junction bases: 11. The CDR3 runs 15 residues.